The 20 T cell receptor beta chains in this list originate from one sample, sequenced in a study of cytomegalovirus exposure and HLA in healthy donors. The PCR had 60 Vbeta and 13 Jbeta primers. This table comes from immunoSEQ multiplex PCR, and its TCRdb copy is limited to in-frame clones, with some not included. This repertoire shows 190,000 or so clones, 75% to 90% found once; its top ten account for under 0.8%. Sequencing was done on a sample of PBMCs. Receptors originate from a boy younger than 18 in good health and CMV-seronegative.

This clone was seen a handful of times. The J gene is TRBJ2-2, the V gene TRBV7-9, with D possibly being TRBD1 (6 bases). V lost 6 bases and J 0 bases, leaving 14 bases between the germline ends. The CDR3 is 16 residues long. Germline CDR1 is SEHNR and CDR2 is FQNEAQ (reference sequence). This CDR3 is CASRHQQGSNTGELFF. In DNA form, the CDR3 reads TGTGCCAGCAGACATCAACAGGGTTCGAACACCGGGGAGCTGTTTTTT.

This rearrangement joins TRBV5-1 to TRBJ2-2, with D possibly TRBD1 on 6 matching bases. The CDR3 loop spans 14 amino acids. Germline-derived CDR1 and CDR2 are SGHRS and YFSETQ. Trimming left V 4 bases short and J 3 bases short, with 10 bases between. The CDR3 reads CASSPTGYTGELFF. The CDR3 nucleotides read TGCGCCAGCAGCCCGACAGGCTACACCGGGGAGCTGTTTTTT.

The CDR3 sequence is CASSQWAGTGESNQPQHF. In DNA form, the CDR3 reads TGCGCCAGCAGCCAATGGGCAGGGACAGGGGAAAGCAATCAGCCCCAGCATTTT. This rearrangement joins TRBV4-1 to TRBJ1-5; 10 bases agree with TRBD1. CDR1 is MGHRA, CDR2 YSYEKL, per germline. Trimming removed 2 bases from V and 1 base from J; junction bases left unmatched: 8. The CDR3 has 18 residues.

V usage is TRBV7-2 and J usage is TRBJ1-2, with 7 bases lining up with TRBD1. The CDR3 sequence is 14 residues long. J was trimmed by 5 bases and V by 2 bases; bases with no gene match: 5. The germline V gene has CDR1 SGHTA and CDR2 FQGNSA. CDR3 protein: CASSLQGVGYGYTF. Here the CDR3 DNA reads TGTGCCAGCAGCTTACAGGGGGTGGGTTATGGCTACACCTTC.

For the CDR3, the DNA is TGTGCCAGCAGCCACACCGGGACAGGATTTTATGGCTACACCTTC. Its translation: CASSHTGTGFYGYTF. This sequence joins TRBV6-1 and TRBJ1-2, with 8 bases fitting TRBD1. CDR3 size: 15 residues. The trim removed 6 bases at V and 5 bases at J, leaving 11 bases unmatched. Germline CDR1 and CDR2: MNHNS and SASEGT.

The chain recombines TRBV5-4 with TRBJ2-1; a weak D match, TRBD2 (6 bases). Between the trimmed V and J ends, which lost 4 bases and 6 bases, there was a span of 14 bases. This CDR3 has 14 amino acids. Germline CDR1 and CDR2: SGHNT and YYREEE (reference sequence). In DNA form, the CDR3 reads TGTGCCAGCAGCACAACGGGACTGGCCAATGAGCAGTTCTTC. It encodes CASSTTGLANEQFF.

This clone was observed a handful of times. This chain connects TRBV6-1 to TRBJ1-3; 12 bases fit TRBD1. CDR3 size: 17 residues. CDR1 and CDR2 from the germline V gene are MNHNS and SASEGT. Trimming took 2 bases from V and 3 from J; bases not matched to a gene: 5. CDR3 DNA sequence: TGTGCCAGCAGTGAACAGGGACAGGGGGCTGGTGGAAACACCATATATTTT. Amino acid sequence: CASSEQGQGAGGNTIYF.

The V gene is TRBV5-5, the J gene TRBJ1-5; D call uncertain. The germline V gene has CDR1 SGHKS and CDR2 YYEKEE (reference sequence). This CDR3 has 15 residues. V was clipped by 0 bases and J by 0 bases, with 7 bases between them. Here the CDR3 DNA reads TGTGCCAGCAGCTTGGACAGCCATAGCAATCAGCCCCAGCATTTT. Translation: CASSLDSHSNQPQHF.

V and J are TRBV14 and TRBJ2-7, with a weak D call TRBD2 (6 bases). The CDR3 extends over 16 amino acids. Trimming left V 0 bases short and J 0 bases short, with 12 bases between. Germline V gene lookup returns CDR1 SGHDN and CDR2 FVKESK. CDR3: CASSQEGGRSSYEQYF. In DNA form, the CDR3 reads TGTGCCAGCAGCCAAGAGGGAGGACGGAGCTCCTACGAGCAGTACTTC.

The rearrangement links TRBV7-3 to TRBJ2-1, with 8 bases aligning to TRBD1. Germline CDR1 is SGHTA and CDR2 is FQGTGA. The CDR3 has 17 amino acids. Trimming cost V 5 bases and J 7 bases; bases outside gene matches: 16. The chain's CDR3 is CASSPGSGGNGANEQFF. CDR3 sequence (DNA): TGTGCCAGCAGCCCAGGGTCAGGGGGCAACGGTGCGAATGAGCAGTTCTTC.

This rearrangement joins TRBV11-3 to TRBJ1-6; D gene unclear. Trimming stripped 3 bases from V and 11 bases from J, with 11 bases between. This CDR3 contains 13 residues. Germline CDR1 SGHNT, CDR2 YENEEA. Here the CDR3 reads CASSFRTSPPLHF. Written as DNA, the CDR3 is TGTGCCAGCAGCTTCAGGACTAGTCCACCCCTCCACTTT.

This clone was seen a few times. The J gene is TRBJ2-3, the V gene TRBV6-5; perhaps TRBD2 as D (5 bases). The CDR3 consists of 15 residues. Trimming pared 2 bases from V and 5 bases from J, leaving 14 bases between. Per germline, CDR1 MNHEY and CDR2 SVGAGI. The chain's CDR3 is CASSYDGAELDTQYF. CDR3 bases: TGTGCCAGCAGTTACGACGGAGCGGAATTAGATACGCAGTATTTT.

The rearrangement links TRBV6-6 to TRBJ1-6; TRBD1 matches 7 bases. CDR1 and CDR2 from the germline V gene are MNHNY and SVGAGI (reference sequence). The CDR3 runs 14 residues. V was pared by 6 bases and J by 10 bases, with 9 bases of the junction left unmatched. CDR3 DNA sequence: TGTGCCAGCAGCCCTGACAGGGATTACTCACCCCTCCACTTT. It codes for CASSPDRDYSPLHF.

The chain is built from TRBV11-1 and TRBJ1-1; 10 bases are a match to TRBD1. The CDR3 sequence is 14 residues long. The germline CDR1 and CDR2 sequences are SGHAT and FQDESV (reference sequence). Trimming took 1 base from V and 4 from J; bases not matched to a gene: 0. The CDR3, as DNA: TGTGCCAGCAGCTTAGGACAGGGGGCCACTGAAGCTTTCTTT. It yields the protein CASSLGQGATEAFF.

The chain is built from TRBV7-2 and TRBJ1-1; 9 nucleotides match TRBD1. This CDR3 has 16 residues. J gave up 4 bases and V 4 bases, and 10 bases lay outside the gene matches. In germline, CDR1 is SGHTA, CDR2 FQGNSA. As DNA, the CDR3 is TGTGCCAGCAGCTCACCGGGACAGGGAAGGAGCACTGAAGCTTTCTTT. This encodes CASSSPGQGRSTEAFF.

V is TRBV7-6 and J is TRBJ1-3; D may be TRBD1 (6 bases). The germline CDR1 and CDR2 sequences are SGHVS and FNYEAQ. Trimming removed 8 bases at V and 0 bases at J, with 8 bases between. The CDR3 runs to 13 residues. CDR3 sequence reads: CASRGGSGNTIYF. CDR3 in DNA: TGTGCCAGCCGAGGGGGCTCTGGAAACACCATATATTTT.

This clone was detected once. This chain links TRBV29-1 with TRBJ1-1; a weak D match, TRBD1 (6 bases). Germline-derived CDR1 and CDR2 are SQVTM and ANQGSEA. Trimming left V 7 bases short and J 6 bases short, with 15 bases between. This CDR3 has 12 amino acids. CDR3 DNA: TGCAGCGCGGAACAGGGAATGGCTGAAGCTTTCTTT. Residues: CSAEQGMAEAFF.

V is TRBV5-1 and J is TRBJ1-2, with a possible D match to TRBD1 (5 bases). CDR1 is SGHRS, CDR2 YFSETQ, per germline. The ends were cut back, 2 bases at V and 4 bases at J, with 15 bases in the middle. This CDR3 region has 15 residues. The CDR3 here is CASSLAGGLGYGYTF. In DNA form, the CDR3 reads TGCGCCAGCAGCTTAGCGGGGGGACTAGGCTATGGCTACACCTTC. Supplemented by reference TRBV5-1 and TRBJ1-2, the full variable domain reads KAGVTQTPRYLIKTRGQQVTLSCSPISGHRSVSWYQQTPGQGLQFLFEYFSETQRNKGNFPGRFSGRQFSNSRSEMNVSTLELGDSALYLCASSLAGGLGYGYTFGSGTRLTVV.

The chain employs TRBV5-1 and TRBJ1-6, with 8 bases that match TRBD1. This CDR3 spans 15 amino acids. V trimming: 0 bases; J trimming: 9 bases; junction bases outside the gene matches: 5. Per germline, CDR1 SGHRS and CDR2 YFSETQ. This CDR3 reads CASSLEQGARSPLHF. CDR3 sequence (DNA): TGCGCCAGCAGCTTGGAGCAGGGGGCGCGTTCACCCCTCCACTTT.

This clone was counted only a few times. Relative to the germline gene, one junction end is altered; a read error may explain this. J is TRBJ1-5 and V is TRBV7-7; no firm D call. The V gene's germline CDR1 is SSHAT and CDR2 FNYEAQ (reference sequence). The CDR3 length is 13 residues. The CDR3 bases are TGTGCTAGCAGCTTTTTAGGAGGTCAGCCCCAGCATTTT. This sequence encodes CASSFLGGQPQHF.